Listed below are T cell receptor beta chains from one sample, sequenced in a study of control samples from healthy donors and cancer patients. Profiled with immunoSEQ multiplex PCR; TCRdb holds only in-frame clones, not every one. This sample has 150,000 to 200,000 clones, with roughly 91% found just once. The sample comprised blood. Receptors were obtained from a man in his late teens or twenties in good health. CDR3s include the opening cysteine and the closing phenylalanine or tryptophan. Each record gives: J gene, V gene, clone size, D gene, CDR3 protein, CDR3 DNA. A D gene is named only where the DNA matches it firmly. Size values are once, few and many counts, or a class for expanded clones, and some rows have none.

J: TRBJ1-5
V: TRBV2
size: NA
D: NA
CDR3: CASSEGGRGNQPQHF
DNA: TGTGCCAGCAGTGAGGGAGGGAGGGGCAATCAGCCCCAGCATTTT

J: TRBJ1-1
V: TRBV14
size: NA
D: NA
CDR3: CASSQDLVLEAFF
DNA: TGTGCCAGCAGCCAAGATCTTGTTTTAGAAGCTTTCTTT

J: TRBJ2-1
V: TRBV4-1
size: NA
D: TRBD2
CDR3: CASSQSPVGSGAMYEQFF
DNA: TGCGCCAGCAGCCAATCCCCTGTGGGTAGCGGGGCAATGTATGAGCAGTTCTTC

J: TRBJ1-1
V: TRBV7-2
size: NA
D: TRBD1
CDR3: CASSGNRGPTEAFF
DNA: TGTGCCAGCAGCGGCAACAGGGGGCCCACTGAAGCTTTCTTT

J: TRBJ2-1
V: TRBV27
size: NA
D: NA
CDR3: CASSFLGGRDEQFF
DNA: TGTGCCAGCAGTTTCCTCGGGGGAAGGGATGAGCAGTTCTTC

J: TRBJ2-2
V: TRBV2
size: once
D: NA
CDR3: CASKNRTGVGELFF
DNA: TGTGCCAGCAAAAATCGGACGGGGGTCGGGGAGCTGTTTTTT

J: TRBJ2-6
V: TRBV5-6
size: once
D: TRBD1
CDR3: CASRRQGVSGANVLTF
DNA: TGTGCCAGCAGGAGACAGGGTGTCTCTGGGGCCAACGTCCTGACTTTC

J: TRBJ1-1
V: TRBV12-3/TRBV12-4
size: NA
D: NA
CDR3: CAATLQVNTEAFF
DNA: TGTGCCGCAACCCTACAGGTGAACACTGAAGCTTTCTTT

J: TRBJ2-2
V: TRBV29-1
size: NA
D: TRBD2
CDR3: CSVLERGVLTGELFF
DNA: TGCAGCGTTCTGGAGCGGGGGGTACTAACCGGGGAGCTGTTTTTT

J: TRBJ2-2
V: TRBV30
size: NA
D: TRBD1
CDR3: CAWRPGQGELGELFF
DNA: TGTGCCTGGCGACCGGGACAGGGGGAACTCGGGGAGCTGTTTTTT

J: TRBJ1-3
V: TRBV5-1
size: NA
D: NA
CDR3: CASSAGSPGNTIYF
DNA: TGCGCCAGCAGCGCCGGGTCTCCTGGAAACACCATATATTTT

J: TRBJ1-5
V: TRBV6-5
size: few
D: NA
CDR3: CASSYMGQPQHF
DNA: TGTGCCAGCAGTTATATGGGTCAGCCCCAGCATTTT

J: TRBJ2-3
V: TRBV2
size: NA
D: TRBD1
CDR3: CASSAGTGTDTQYF
DNA: TGTGCCAGCAGTGCAGGGACAGGGACAGATACGCAGTATTTT

J: TRBJ2-3
V: TRBV2
size: once
D: NA
CDR3: CARTISTDTQYF
DNA: TGTGCCAGGACGATTAGCACAGATACGCAGTATTTT

J: TRBJ2-7
V: TRBV5-5
size: NA
D: NA
CDR3: CASSHRNEQYF
DNA: TGTGCCAGCAGCCACCGGAACGAGCAGTACTTC

J: TRBJ1-1
V: TRBV2
size: NA
D: NA
CDR3: CASSEGDPWAFF
DNA: TGTGCCAGCAGTGAGGGGGACCCGTGGGCTTTCTTT

J: TRBJ1-5
V: TRBV6-1
size: NA
D: NA
CDR3: CASSEILRANQPQHF
DNA: TGTGCCAGCAGTGAAATTTTGAGGGCAAATCAGCCCCAGCATTTT

J: TRBJ1-5
V: TRBV24-1
size: NA
D: NA
CDR3: CATAQGYNQPQHF
DNA: TGTGCCACCGCTCAGGGGTACAATCAGCCCCAGCATTTT

J: TRBJ2-3
V: TRBV24-1
size: NA
D: NA
CDR3: CATSDAVLNTQYF
DNA: TGTGCCACCAGTGACGCGGTTCTGAATACGCAGTATTTT

J: TRBJ2-1
V: TRBV5-5
size: NA
D: NA
CDR3: CASSLRLRQSSYNEQFF
DNA: TGTGCCAGCAGCTTGCGGCTCCGCCAGAGCTCCTACAATGAGCAGTTCTTC

J: TRBJ1-1
V: TRBV7-3
size: NA
D: TRBD1
CDR3: CASSDRGQTEAFF
DNA: TGTGCCAGCAGCGACAGGGGGCAGACTGAAGCTTTCTTT

J: TRBJ1-4
V: TRBV11-2
size: once
D: TRBD1
CDR3: CASSLDRSGQTFATNEKLFF
DNA: TGTGCCAGCAGCTTAGACCGCTCGGGACAGACATTTGCAACTAATGAAAAACTGTTTTTT

J: TRBJ1-5
V: TRBV19
size: NA
D: NA
CDR3: CASKQNNQPQHF
DNA: TGTGCCAGTAAACAGAACAATCAGCCCCAGCATTTT

J: TRBJ2-7
V: TRBV11-1
size: NA
D: TRBD1
CDR3: CASSWGTASYEQYF
DNA: TGTGCCAGCAGCTGGGGGACAGCCTCCTACGAGCAGTACTTC

J: TRBJ2-3
V: TRBV11-3
size: NA
D: NA
CDR3: CASSLRGNTQYF
DNA: TGTGCCAGCAGCTTAAGGGGGAATACGCAGTATTTT

J: TRBJ2-4
V: TRBV5-6
size: once
D: TRBD2
CDR3: CASSLDTREDIQYF
DNA: TGTGCCAGCAGCTTGGACACCCGGGAGGACATTCAGTACTTC

J: TRBJ1-1
V: TRBV30
size: NA
D: NA
CDR3: CAWSWRSTEAFF
DNA: TGTGCCTGGAGTTGGCGGAGCACTGAAGCTTTCTTT

J: TRBJ2-1
V: TRBV15
size: once
D: NA
CDR3: CATSRDRQGPEQFF
DNA: TGTGCCACCAGCAGAGATCGGCAGGGGCCAGAGCAGTTCTTC

J: TRBJ2-4
V: TRBV5-6
size: NA
D: NA
CDR3: CASNLEGPKNIQYF
DNA: TGTGCCAGCAACTTGGAGGGTCCCAAAAACATTCAGTACTTC

J: TRBJ1-1
V: TRBV5-1
size: NA
D: TRBD1
CDR3: CASSSYRGNTEAFF
DNA: TGCGCCAGCAGCTCATACAGGGGGAACACTGAAGCTTTCTTT

J: TRBJ1-2
V: TRBV2
size: few
D: TRBD1
CDR3: CASSDTGDGYTF
DNA: TGTGCCAGCAGTGACACAGGGGACGGCTACACCTTC

J: TRBJ1-4
V: TRBV19
size: NA
D: NA
CDR3: CASSIGTGSGSNEKLFF
DNA: TGTGCCAGTAGTATCGGGACGGGGAGTGGGAGTAATGAAAAACTGTTTTTT

J: TRBJ2-3
V: TRBV6-6
size: NA
D: NA
CDR3: CASSYSIGGATDTQYF
DNA: TGTGCCAGCAGTTACTCGATAGGGGGGGCCACAGATACGCAGTATTTT

J: TRBJ2-1
V: TRBV12-3/TRBV12-4
size: NA
D: NA
CDR3: CASSFRWGEQFF
DNA: TGTGCCAGCAGTTTTAGGTGGGGTGAGCAGTTCTTC

J: TRBJ1-6
V: TRBV18
size: NA
D: TRBD1
CDR3: CASSRGDRGNSPLHF
DNA: TGTGCCAGCTCACGAGGGGACAGGGGTAATTCACCCCTCCACTTT

J: TRBJ2-5
V: TRBV5-1
size: NA
D: TRBD2
CDR3: CASSLQFAGGPEETQYF
DNA: TGCGCCAGCAGCTTGCAGTTTGCGGGGGGGCCAGAAGAGACCCAGTACTTC

J: TRBJ2-3
V: TRBV30
size: NA
D: NA
CDR3: CAWSLRADTQYF
DNA: TGTGCCTGGAGTCTCCGGGCAGATACGCAGTATTTT

J: TRBJ2-7
V: TRBV15
size: NA
D: TRBD1
CDR3: CATSAGDRGWGGGQYF
DNA: TGTGCCACCAGCGCAGGGGACAGGGGTTGGGGAGGGGGGCAGTACTTC

J: TRBJ2-1
V: TRBV6-4
size: NA
D: TRBD2
CDR3: CASSSTSGGAHDNEQFF
DNA: TGTGCCAGCAGTTCCACTAGCGGGGGGGCCCATGACAATGAGCAGTTCTTC

J: TRBJ1-1
V: TRBV6-5
size: NA
D: NA
CDR3: CASSPPTDRRTEAFF
DNA: TGTGCCAGCAGTCCCCCGACAGATCGGAGGACTGAAGCTTTCTTT

J: TRBJ1-3
V: TRBV7-9
size: NA
D: NA
CDR3: CASSFPEAGNTIYF
DNA: TGTGCCAGCAGCTTCCCTGAGGCCGGAAACACCATATATTTT

J: TRBJ1-1
V: TRBV5-1
size: NA
D: NA
CDR3: CASSLRTVNTEAFF
DNA: TGCGCCAGCAGCTTACGGACAGTGAACACTGAAGCTTTCTTT

J: TRBJ1-5
V: TRBV6-5
size: NA
D: NA
CDR3: CASRPAVGGIQPQHF
DNA: TGTGCCAGCAGACCAGCCGTGGGGGGGATTCAGCCCCAGCATTTT

J: TRBJ2-3
V: TRBV4-2
size: NA
D: TRBD2
CDR3: CASSQDLASGTDTQYF
DNA: TGTGCCAGCAGCCAAGATCTGGCTAGCGGTACAGATACGCAGTATTTT

J: TRBJ1-1
V: TRBV29-1
size: NA
D: NA
CDR3: CSVDSEAFF
DNA: TGCAGCGTTGATTCTGAAGCTTTCTTT

J: TRBJ2-5
V: TRBV18
size: NA
D: NA
CDR3: CASSPPYDRETQYF
DNA: TGTGCCAGCTCACCACCCTACGACAGAGAGACCCAGTACTTC

J: TRBJ1-2
V: TRBV19
size: NA
D: NA
CDR3: CASSVQGGYTF
DNA: TGTGCCAGTAGTGTCCAGGGAGGCTACACCTTC